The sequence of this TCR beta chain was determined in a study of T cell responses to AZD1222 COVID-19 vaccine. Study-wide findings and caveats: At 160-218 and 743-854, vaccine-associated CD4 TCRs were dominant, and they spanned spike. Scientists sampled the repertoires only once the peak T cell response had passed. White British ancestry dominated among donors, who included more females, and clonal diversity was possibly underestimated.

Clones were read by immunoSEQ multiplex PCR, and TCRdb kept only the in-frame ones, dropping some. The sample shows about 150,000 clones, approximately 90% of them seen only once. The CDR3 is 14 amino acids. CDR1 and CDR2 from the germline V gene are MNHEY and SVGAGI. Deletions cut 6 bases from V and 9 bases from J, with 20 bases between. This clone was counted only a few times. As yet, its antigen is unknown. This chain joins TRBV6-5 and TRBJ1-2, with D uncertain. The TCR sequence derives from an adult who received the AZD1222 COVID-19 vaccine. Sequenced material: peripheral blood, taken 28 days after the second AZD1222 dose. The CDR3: CASRQGSAAECYTF. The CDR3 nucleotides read TGTGCCAGCAGGCAAGGGTCAGCGGCGGAATGCTACACCTTC.